Following are 24 T cell receptor beta chains from one sample sequenced in a study of spatial heterogeneity in lung cancer. TCRdb re-analysed the 5' RACE reads in MiXCR, keeping a single row per CDR3 protein. The sample has 40,000 to 50,000 distinct CDR3 sequences; roughly 15% are singletons. Described time point: sample taken at primary tumor resection. The source material was PBMCs, sampled at surgery. The source is a male donor with early-stage non-small cell lung cancer.

The chain couples TRBV29-1 to TRBJ2-5; 7 bases match TRBD1. The CDR3 consists of 16 residues. Germline CDR1 is SQVTM and CDR2 is ANQGSEA. After removal of 4 bases from V and 1 base from J, the junction contained 12 bases not matched to a gene. In DNA, the CDR3 is TGCAGCGTTGCTGTCTACGCAGGGGGTTCCCAAGAGACCCAGTACTTC. Its translation is CSVAVYAGGSQETQYF.

The chain links TRBV3-1 to TRBJ2-3; 8 bases line up with TRBD1. The V segment lost 4 bases and the J segment 0 bases; nucleotides outside the gene matches: 3. The germline gives CDR1 LGHDT, CDR2 YNNKEL (reference sequence). The CDR3 is 15 amino acids. The CDR3 is CASSRTGPSTDTQYF. Written as DNA, the CDR3 is TGTGCCAGCAGCCGGACAGGGCCTAGCACAGATACGCAGTATTTT.

A few counts support this clonotype. The chain joins TRBV5-1 to TRBJ1-2; 9 bases fit TRBD1. CDR3 length equals 16 residues. V lost 0 bases to trimming and J lost 4 bases; unmatched junction nucleotides: 7. Germline assignment: CDR1 SGHRS and CDR2 YFSETQ. The CDR3 DNA reads TGCGCCAGCAGCTTGGATACGACAGGGGGGATCTATGGCTACACCTTC. It is translated as CASSLDTTGGIYGYTF.

This clonotype was recorded at least ten times. The rearrangement links TRBV5-1 to TRBJ2-5; D is perhaps TRBD1 (5 bases). V was pared by 7 bases and J by 1 base, with 14 bases between. CDR3 size: 14 residues. Looked up from germline, CDR1 is SGHRS and CDR2 is YFSETQ. The CDR3, as DNA: TGCGCCAGCCGTCCGCAGGGCGCCCAAGAGACCCAGTACTTC. This gives the protein CASRPQGAQETQYF.

This clonotype has a count of ten or more. The chain couples TRBV4-1 to TRBJ2-3; TRBD2 agrees at 8 bases. Trimming took 3 bases from V and 5 from J; bases not matched to a gene: 7. Germline-derived CDR1 and CDR2 are MGHRA and YSYEKL. The CDR3 length is 15 residues. The CDR3: CASSQYGGAGDTQYF. CDR3 sequence (DNA): TGCGCCAGCAGCCAGTACGGGGGGGCTGGAGATACGCAGTATTTT.

This clonotype was observed a handful of times. The chain is built from TRBV3-1 and TRBJ2-7; D is possibly TRBD2 (6 bases). Germline V gives CDR1 LGHDT, CDR2 YNNKEL (reference sequence). The CDR3 extends over 12 amino acids. V was shortened by 2 bases and J by 6 bases, with 8 bases between the two germline ends. In DNA form, the CDR3 reads TGTGCCAGCAGCCAACAGGGAGGCGAGCAGTACTTC. This gives the protein CASSQQGGEQYF.

The chain is built from TRBV7-2 and TRBJ1-3, with TRBD1 as a possible D gene (5 bases). CDR3 length equals 14 residues. Germline CDR1 reads SGHTA; CDR2 reads FQGNSA. Trimming pared 1 base from V and 4 bases from J, leaving 8 bases between. As DNA, the CDR3 is TGTGCCAGCAGCTTAGACAGGAAAGGAAACACCATATATTTT. Translating gives CASSLDRKGNTIYF.

V and J are TRBV5-1 and TRBJ2-7, with TRBD2 matching over 8 bases. V lost 0 bases to trimming and J lost 3 bases; unmatched junction nucleotides: 5. The CDR3 runs to 15 residues. Germline assignment: CDR1 SGHRS and CDR2 YFSETQ. As DNA, the CDR3 is TGCGCCAGCAGCTTGGCCCCGGGGGGGGACTACGAGCAGTACTTC. Amino acids: CASSLAPGGDYEQYF.

The chain couples TRBV2 to TRBJ2-7, with 8 bases matching TRBD1. The CDR3 extends over 14 amino acids. Germline CDR1 is SNHLY and CDR2 is FYNNEI. With V trimmed by 6 bases and J by 2 bases, 6 bases remained unmatched. The CDR3 here is CASSNDRGTYEQYF. The CDR3 DNA sequence: TGTGCCAGCAGCAACGACAGGGGAACCTACGAGCAGTACTTC.

This clonotype was seen a handful of times. This sequence joins TRBV10-3 and TRBJ2-2; D uncertain. Germline values: CDR1 ENHRY, CDR2 SYGVKD. The CDR3 totals 15 residues. The V and J ends lost 3 bases and 0 bases respectively, with 8 bases between them. The CDR3 bases are TGTGCCATCAGTGAAAATGGGGCGAACACCGGGGAGCTGTTTTTT. This translates into CAISENGANTGELFF.

Ten or more counts support this clonotype. The rearrangement links TRBV12-3 or TRBV12-4 to TRBJ1-1; 9 nucleotides match TRBD1. This CDR3 region has 15 residues. The junction had 11 bases not matched to a gene; V was cut back by 6 bases and J by 6 bases. The CDR3 region has the DNA TGTGCCAGCAGCTCGACAGGGGGAATAACCCCTGAAGCTTTCTTT. Protein sequence: CASSSTGGITPEAFF.

The chain joins TRBV2 to TRBJ1-5, with 8 bases identical to TRBD1. Germline CDR1 and CDR2: SNHLY and FYNNEI. The junction had 4 bases not matched to a gene; V was cut back by 4 bases and J by 5 bases. This CDR3 contains 14 residues. The CDR3: CASSVDRGYQPQHF. The CDR3 DNA sequence: TGTGCCAGCAGTGTCGACAGGGGCTATCAGCCCCAGCATTTT.

J is TRBJ2-1 and V is TRBV4-1; maybe TRBD2 (6 bases). Germline CDR1 MGHRA, CDR2 YSYEKL. Trimming shortened V by 1 base and J by 5 bases, and 9 bases separated the two germline ends. CDR3 length equals 14 residues. The CDR3 here is CASSQGRTNNEQFF. The CDR3 DNA follows: TGCGCCAGCAGCCAAGGCCGGACTAACAATGAGCAGTTCTTC.

This clonotype was counted only a few times. The chain employs TRBV29-1 and TRBJ2-2, with a weak D call TRBD2 (6 bases). The CDR3 sequence is 18 residues long. Trimming took 8 bases from V and 6 from J, leaving 31 bases between them. Germline V gives CDR1 SQVTM, CDR2 ANQGSEA. The CDR3 spells CSILPRWDSSTQSGELFF. In DNA, the CDR3 is TGCAGCATTCTACCCCGGTGGGACTCGTCGACCCAGTCCGGGGAGCTGTTTTTT.

This clonotype turned up a few times. The chain is built from TRBV6-1 and TRBJ1-5, with TRBD1 matching over 9 bases. Germline loops: CDR1 MNHNS, CDR2 SASEGT. V lost 4 bases to trimming and J lost 0 bases; unmatched junction nucleotides: 13. CDR3 size: 19 residues. The CDR3 DNA follows: TGTGCCAGCAGTGGAACCAATGGACAGGGGTTCTATAGCAATCAGCCCCAGCATTTT. It translates to CASSGTNGQGFYSNQPQHF.

The J gene is TRBJ2-7, the V gene TRBV20-1; D is undetermined. The V and J ends lost 2 bases and 6 bases respectively, with 8 bases between them. The CDR3 covers 11 residues. Germline V gene lookup returns CDR1 DFQATT and CDR2 SNEGSKA (reference sequence). CDR3 amino acids: CSARKETEQYF. CDR3 bases: TGCAGTGCTAGAAAGGAGACCGAGCAGTACTTC.

The table lists this clonotype with a few counts. The chain has TRBV20-1 and TRBJ2-1; D gene unclear. Germline V lookup: CDR1 DFQATT, CDR2 SNEGSKA (reference sequence). Trimming shortened V by 1 base and J by 10 bases, and 20 bases separated the two germline ends. This CDR3 comprises 15 residues. DNA for the CDR3: TGCAGTGCTAGAGTCCCGCTGGCTCGGGTTGGGGAGCAGTTCTTC. Its protein product is CSARVPLARVGEQFF.

This sequence joins TRBV5-1 and TRBJ1-1; a weak D match, TRBD1 (6 bases). This CDR3 comprises 15 residues. The V end was cut by 4 bases, the J end by 6 bases, with 19 bases between. The germline V gene encodes CDR1 SGHRS and CDR2 YFSETQ. DNA for the CDR3: TGCGCCAGCAGCGCTGGGGCAGGGGAAAACGCTGAAGCTTTCTTT. Protein: CASSAGAGENAEAFF.

This clonotype has a count of ten or more. The chain recombines TRBV18 with TRBJ2-7; D not resolved. The CDR3 loop spans 11 amino acids. Germline V CDR1 and CDR2: KGHSH, LQKENI. Trimming removed 6 bases from V and 5 bases from J, with 8 bases in between. CDR3 residues: CASSKLDEQYF. In DNA, the CDR3 is TGTGCCAGCTCGAAGTTGGACGAGCAGTACTTC.

This clonotype was observed a few times. V is TRBV27 and J is TRBJ1-5, with 8 positions matching TRBD1. V lost 2 bases to trimming and J lost 6 bases; unmatched junction nucleotides: 3. This CDR3 region has 14 residues. The V gene's germline CDR1 is MNHEY and CDR2 SMNVEV (reference sequence). CDR3 in amino acids: CASSLGQGFQPQHF. In DNA, the CDR3 is TGTGCCAGCAGTTTAGGACAGGGCTTTCAGCCCCAGCATTTT.

This clonotype has at least ten counts. The gene calls are TRBV6-5 and TRBJ2-2; 8 bases align to TRBD2. The CDR3 contains 16 residues. V shed 4 bases and J 1 base; nucleotides not matched to a gene: 5. Germline CDR1 reads MNHEY; CDR2 reads SVGAGI. The CDR3 is CASSFGTSGNTGELFF. DNA of the CDR3: TGTGCCAGCAGTTTTGGCACTAGCGGGAACACCGGGGAGCTGTTTTTT.

V usage is TRBV20-1 and J usage is TRBJ2-1; 8 bases are a match to TRBD2. Germline V gene sequence: CDR1 DFQATT, CDR2 SNEGSKA (reference sequence). The CDR3 runs to 14 residues. Unmatched junction bases numbered 8, after V lost 6 bases and J lost 4 bases. In DNA form, the CDR3 reads TGCAGTGCGCTCAACAGCGGGAGATACAATGAGCAGTTCTTC. It yields the protein CSALNSGRYNEQFF.

This clonotype has a handful of counts. The rearrangement joins TRBV7-2 to TRBJ1-6, with TRBD1 matching 10 bases. Germline trimming cut 5 bases from V and 9 bases from J; bases unmatched to any gene: 7. The CDR3 spans 15 residues. Germline V gene lookup returns CDR1 SGHTA and CDR2 FQGNSA. CDR3 DNA sequence: TGTGCCAGCAGCCCCCGGACAGGGGGTTTTTCACCCCTCCACTTT. Encoded protein: CASSPRTGGFSPLHF.

This rearrangement joins TRBV2 to TRBJ2-7; D ambiguous. The V end lost 6 bases, the J end lost 0 bases, and 3 bases lay between the germline ends. Germline lookup yields CDR1 SNHLY and CDR2 FYNNEI. This CDR3 spans 11 amino acids. The CDR3 coding sequence is TGTGCCAGCAGGCTCTCCTACGAGCAGTACTTC. Protein sequence: CASRLSYEQYF.